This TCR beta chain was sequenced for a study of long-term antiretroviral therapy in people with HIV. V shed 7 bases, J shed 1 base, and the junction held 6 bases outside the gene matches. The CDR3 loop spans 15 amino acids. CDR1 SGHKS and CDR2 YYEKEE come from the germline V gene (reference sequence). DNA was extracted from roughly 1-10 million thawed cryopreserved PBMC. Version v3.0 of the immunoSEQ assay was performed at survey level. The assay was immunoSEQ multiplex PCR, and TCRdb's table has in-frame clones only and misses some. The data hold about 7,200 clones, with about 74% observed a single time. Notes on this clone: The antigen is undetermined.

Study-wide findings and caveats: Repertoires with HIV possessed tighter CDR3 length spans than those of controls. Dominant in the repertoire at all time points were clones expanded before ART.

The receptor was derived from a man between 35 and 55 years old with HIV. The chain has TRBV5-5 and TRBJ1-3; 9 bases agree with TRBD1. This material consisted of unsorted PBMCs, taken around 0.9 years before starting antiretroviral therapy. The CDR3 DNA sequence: TGTGCCAGCGCGACAGGGGGAATGTCTGGAAACACCATATATTTT. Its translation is CASATGGMSGNTIYF.